A single sample is the source of the 11 T cell receptor beta chains below, sequenced in a study of CXCR3-negative and CXCR3-positive naive CD8 T cells. cDNA libraries for TRB were generated by 5' RACE incorporating UMI labels. TCRdb reanalyzed the 5' RACE reads, giving one entry per CDR3 protein sequence and no DNA. The specimen's table records tens of thousands of distinct CDR3 sequences. Sequenced material: naive CXCR3- CD8+ T cells from blood. Subset given: CD45RO-CCR7+CD27+CD95- naive CD8+ T cells lacking CXCR3 (TNR3-). Receptors were obtained from a human donor in good health. Some clones in this sample may be carry-over from other donors' samples.

CDR3 region: CASSIEPDRLLETQYF. This chain joins TRBV9 and TRBJ2-5; TCRdb's D call of TRBD1 is untestable without DNA. Germline V gene sequence: CDR1 SGDLS, CDR2 YYNGEE. The CDR3 totals 16 residues.

This clonotype is labeled medium-sized based on frequency. This chain uses TRBV29-1 with TRBJ2-1; TCRdb outputs TRBD2, but without DNA this stays unchecked. The CDR3 extends over 16 amino acids. The germline gives CDR1 SQVTM, CDR2 ANQGSEA. The CDR3 here is CSVDGRETRSYNEQFF.

The V gene is TRBV27, the J gene TRBJ2-7; TCRdb's D call, TRBD2, is unchecked because there is no DNA. Per the germline V gene, CDR1 is MNHEY and CDR2 is SMNVEV (reference sequence). This CDR3 spans 15 amino acids. The CDR3 region is CASSLVAGALYEQYF.

The chain links TRBV19 to TRBJ2-2. The CDR3 extends over 12 amino acids. Germline V gene sequence: CDR1 LNHDA, CDR2 SQIVND (reference sequence). The CDR3 protein is CASSTYTGELFF.

Measured by frequency, this clonotype is medium-sized (0.01 to 0.1%). The gene calls are TRBV18 and TRBJ2-5; TCRdb calls TRBD1, which cannot be checked without DNA. Germline lookup yields CDR1 KGHSH and CDR2 LQKENI. The CDR3 totals 15 residues. The CDR3 protein is CASSPPIQGPETQYF.

The gene calls are TRBV2 and TRBJ1-1; absent DNA, TCRdb's TRBD1 call cannot be checked. This CDR3 contains 11 residues. Germline V gives CDR1 SNHLY, CDR2 FYNNEI. This CDR3 is CASSRVVEAFF.

This CDR3 reads CASSLTLPYEQYF. The rearrangement links TRBV11-2 to TRBJ2-7; without DNA, the TCRdb call of TRBD2 cannot be checked. Germline V gene data show CDR1 as SGHAT and CDR2 as FQNNGV. The CDR3 length is 13 residues. Full variable domain (missing parts from reference TRBV11-2 and TRBJ2-7): EAGVAQSPRYKIIEKRQSVAFWCNPISGHATLYWYQQILGQGPKLLIQFQNNGVVDDSQLPKDRFSAERLKGVDSTLKIQPAKLEDSAVYLCASSLTLPYEQYFGPGTRLTVT.

The CDR3 region is CSARDGRYRKLFF. The chain uses TRBV20-1 and TRBJ1-4. Germline CDR1 reads DFQATT; CDR2 reads SNEGSKA (reference sequence). This CDR3 has 13 residues.

The CDR3 is CASTPSSGELFF. The rearrangement uses TRBV9 and TRBJ2-2; without DNA, the TCRdb call of TRBD1 cannot be checked. Per germline, CDR1 SGDLS and CDR2 YYNGEE. CDR3 size: 12 residues.

V usage is TRBV18 and J usage is TRBJ2-4. CDR1 and CDR2 from the germline V gene are KGHSH and LQKENI. The CDR3 covers 18 residues. The CDR3 loop is CASSRRDNEFLAKNIQYF.

CDR3 sequence: CASSLGSNQPQHF. The rearrangement uses TRBV5-1 and TRBJ1-5. CDR1 is SGHRS and CDR2 is YFSETQ in the germline V gene. The length of the CDR3 is 13 residues.